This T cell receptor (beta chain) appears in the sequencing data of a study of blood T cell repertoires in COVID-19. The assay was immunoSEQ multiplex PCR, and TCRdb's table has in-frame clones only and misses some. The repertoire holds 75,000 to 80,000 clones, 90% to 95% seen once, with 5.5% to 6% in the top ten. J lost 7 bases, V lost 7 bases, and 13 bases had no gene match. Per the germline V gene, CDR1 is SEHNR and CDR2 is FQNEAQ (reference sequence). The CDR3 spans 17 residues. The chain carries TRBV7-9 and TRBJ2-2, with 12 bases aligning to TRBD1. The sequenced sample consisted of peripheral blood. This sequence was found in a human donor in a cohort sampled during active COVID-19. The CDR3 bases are TGTGCCAGCACCAAATCCGGGACAGGGGGCAGGGACGGGGAGCTGTTTTTT. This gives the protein CASTKSGTGGRDGELFF.